Listed below are T cell receptor beta chains from one sample, sequenced in a study of a mutant IDH1 vaccine in newly diagnosed glioma. Using immunoSEQ multiplex PCR, the repertoire was profiled, and TCRdb retains in-frame clones only, with some absent. The top ten hold less than 2% of the sample, which has tens of thousands of clones, about three quarters seen once. The specimen comprised PBMCs, sampled from a glioma patient treated with radiotherapy, temozolomide or both. The receptor source for this set is a woman between 35 and 50 years old with glioma. Both conserved end residues are part of each CDR3. The order of the fields is clone size, D gene, V gene, J gene, CDR3 length, CDR3 protein, CDR3 DNA. D genes are given only for firm matches. A clone size is listed for some rows: how often the clone was seen (once, few, many), or a class if it is expanded.

clone size: .
D gene: .
V gene: TRBV19
J gene: TRBJ1-1
CDR3 length: 13
CDR3 protein: CASSFQEPYEAFF
CDR3 DNA: TGTGCCAGTAGTTTCCAGGAGCCGTATGAAGCTTTCTTT

clone size: .
D gene: TRBD2
V gene: TRBV7-9
J gene: TRBJ2-3
CDR3 length: 15
CDR3 protein: CASSLGGGPYDTQYF
CDR3 DNA: TGTGCCAGCAGCTTAGGCGGGGGGCCATATGATACGCAGTATTTT

clone size: .
D gene: .
V gene: TRBV7-2
J gene: TRBJ2-5
CDR3 length: 15
CDR3 protein: CASSLRIASGETQYF
CDR3 DNA: TGTGCCAGCAGCTTGAGGATAGCGAGCGGAGAGACCCAGTACTTC

clone size: .
D gene: TRBD1
V gene: TRBV6-5
J gene: TRBJ2-7
CDR3 length: 15
CDR3 protein: CAAGVRRGTSYEQYF
CDR3 DNA: TGTGCCGCTGGGGTTCGCAGGGGGACCTCCTACGAGCAGTACTTC

clone size: .
D gene: .
V gene: TRBV6-1
J gene: TRBJ2-4
CDR3 length: 18
CDR3 protein: CASSEGPLEVVAKNIQYF
CDR3 DNA: TGTGCCAGCAGTGAAGGCCCTTTGGAGGTTGTAGCCAAAAACATTCAGTACTTC

clone size: .
D gene: .
V gene: TRBV7-9
J gene: TRBJ1-5
CDR3 length: 14
CDR3 protein: CASSAGRSDQPQHF
CDR3 DNA: TGTGCCAGCAGCGCCGGACGGTCCGATCAGCCCCAGCATTTT

clone size: .
D gene: .
V gene: TRBV5-1
J gene: TRBJ1-3
CDR3 length: 15
CDR3 protein: CASSLNSASGNTIYF
CDR3 DNA: TGCGCCAGCAGCTTGAACAGTGCCTCTGGAAACACCATATATTTT

clone size: .
D gene: TRBD1
V gene: TRBV11-3
J gene: TRBJ1-3
CDR3 length: 16
CDR3 protein: CASSFGPTGAGNTIYF
CDR3 DNA: TGTGCCAGCAGCTTTGGCCCGACAGGGGCAGGAAACACCATATATTTT

clone size: .
D gene: TRBD2
V gene: TRBV9
J gene: TRBJ2-3
CDR3 length: 16
CDR3 protein: CASSELASGGTDTQYF
CDR3 DNA: TGTGCCAGCAGCGAGCTCGCTAGCGGGGGTACAGATACGCAGTATTTT

clone size: .
D gene: TRBD1
V gene: TRBV19
J gene: TRBJ1-4
CDR3 length: 13
CDR3 protein: CASRDRGSEKLFF
CDR3 DNA: TGTGCCAGCCGTGACAGGGGAAGTGAAAAACTGTTTTTT

clone size: .
D gene: TRBD2
V gene: TRBV5-1
J gene: TRBJ2-2
CDR3 length: 16
CDR3 protein: CASSLGLAGGRLELFF
CDR3 DNA: TGCGCCAGCAGCCTTGGACTAGCGGGGGGGCGGTTGGAGCTGTTTTTT

clone size: few
D gene: .
V gene: TRBV7-9
J gene: TRBJ1-1
CDR3 length: 12
CDR3 protein: CASSLSVSEAFF
CDR3 DNA: TGTGCCAGCAGCTTGTCAGTATCTGAAGCTTTCTTT

clone size: .
D gene: TRBD1
V gene: TRBV7-9
J gene: TRBJ1-6
CDR3 length: 15
CDR3 protein: CASSAGQGAASPLHF
CDR3 DNA: TGTGCCAGCAGCGCCGGACAGGGGGCGGCATCACCCCTCCACTTT

clone size: .
D gene: TRBD1
V gene: TRBV5-1
J gene: TRBJ1-3
CDR3 length: 14
CDR3 protein: CASSPGGSGNTIYF
CDR3 DNA: TGCGCCAGCAGCCCAGGGGGCTCTGGAAACACCATATATTTT

clone size: .
D gene: .
V gene: TRBV9
J gene: TRBJ1-2
CDR3 length: 13
CDR3 protein: CASSATGSEGYTF
CDR3 DNA: TGTGCCAGCTCAGCCACAGGGTCGGAAGGCTACACCTTC

clone size: .
D gene: .
V gene: TRBV5-5
J gene: TRBJ2-3
CDR3 length: 16
CDR3 protein: CASSLIPIRSTDTQYF
CDR3 DNA: TGTGCCAGCAGCTTAATTCCAATCCGGTCCACAGATACGCAGTATTTT

clone size: few
D gene: .
V gene: TRBV5-4
J gene: TRBJ1-4
CDR3 length: 12
CDR3 protein: CASSLPGEKLFF
CDR3 DNA: TGTGCCAGCAGCTTGCCAGGGGAAAAACTGTTTTTT

clone size: few
D gene: .
V gene: TRBV30
J gene: TRBJ2-2
CDR3 length: 12
CDR3 protein: CACPSDTGELFF
CDR3 DNA: TGTGCCTGTCCCTCGGACACCGGGGAGCTGTTTTTT

clone size: .
D gene: .
V gene: TRBV25-1
J gene: TRBJ2-7
CDR3 length: 11
CDR3 protein: CASRDANEQYF
CDR3 DNA: TGTGCCTCCAGGGATGCCAACGAGCAGTACTTC

clone size: .
D gene: .
V gene: TRBV18
J gene: TRBJ1-2
CDR3 length: 14
CDR3 protein: CASSPQDSNYGYTF
CDR3 DNA: TGTGCCAGCTCACCCCAGGACAGTAACTATGGCTACACCTTC

clone size: .
D gene: .
V gene: TRBV19
J gene: TRBJ1-1
CDR3 length: 13
CDR3 protein: CASISDRYTEAFF
CDR3 DNA: TGTGCCAGTATCTCGGACAGATACACTGAAGCTTTCTTT

clone size: once
D gene: .
V gene: TRBV18
J gene: TRBJ2-7
CDR3 length: 14
CDR3 protein: CASSRDIFAYEQYF
CDR3 DNA: TGTGCCAGCTCCCGCGACATCTTTGCCTACGAGCAGTACTTC

clone size: .
D gene: .
V gene: TRBV25-1
J gene: TRBJ1-1
CDR3 length: 12
CDR3 protein: CASSEWSTEAFF
CDR3 DNA: TGTGCCAGCAGTGAATGGAGCACTGAAGCTTTCTTT

clone size: .
D gene: .
V gene: TRBV5-1
J gene: TRBJ1-1
CDR3 length: 13
CDR3 protein: CASSLAGTAEAFF
CDR3 DNA: TGCGCCAGCAGCTTGGCCGGGACGGCTGAAGCTTTCTTT

clone size: .
D gene: TRBD1
V gene: TRBV10-2
J gene: TRBJ2-3
CDR3 length: 18
CDR3 protein: CASSRGTGLSLSTDTQYF
CDR3 DNA: TGCGCCAGCTCAAGGGGGACAGGGTTGAGTCTTAGCACAGATACGCAGTATTTT

clone size: .
D gene: .
V gene: TRBV29-1
J gene: TRBJ1-1
CDR3 length: 13
CDR3 protein: CSVERDRNTEAFF
CDR3 DNA: TGCAGCGTTGAGAGAGATAGGAACACTGAAGCTTTCTTT